This T cell receptor (beta chain) was recovered during a study of CD8 T cells in Susac syndrome. The authors reverse transcribed about 0.5 to 1 ug RNA with random hexamers. The TCR beta CDR3 was amplified by immunoSEQ multiplex PCR across 54 Vbeta, 13 Jbeta. A single record per CDR3 protein comes from TCRdb applying MiXCR to the immunoSEQ multiplex PCR reads. The sample lists roughly 130,000 distinct CDR3 sequences; about 95% were seen once. Germline V lookup: CDR1 DFQATT, CDR2 SNEGSKA (reference sequence). The CDR3 is 13 amino acids. Deletions cut 4 bases from V and 0 bases from J, with 8 bases between.

Material: CD4+ T cells from PBMCs. J is TRBJ2-3 and V is TRBV20-1; TRBD2 is a possible D gene (6 bases). This sequence originates from a human donor with multiple sclerosis. The CDR3 DNA is TGCAGTGCTACCAGCGGGAGCACAGATACGCAGTATTTT. Translation: CSATSGSTDTQYF.